This note documents a single TCR beta chain sequence. This sample was included in a study of blood T cell repertoires in COVID-19. Study as a whole: Collection of acute and convalescent COVID-19 samples took place in the United States, Italy and Spain. T cells, B-cell-depleted T cells, or PBMCs supplied cDNA or gDNA.

Authors' methods: It was from reference gene primer amplification that nucleated cell counts were estimated. Measured with immunoSEQ multiplex PCR; TCRdb has only the in-frame clones, and not every one. The D gene and trimming were derived from the DNA, and the V and J assignments and clone size from that table. Found here are over 200,000 clones, 90% of them singletons; the top ten hold roughly 2.5%. V lost 4 bases to trimming and J lost 0 bases; unmatched junction nucleotides: 8. Looked up from germline, CDR1 is LGHNA and CDR2 is YSLEER. The CDR3 extends over 18 amino acids. The rearrangement uses TRBV4-3 and TRBJ1-6, with 8 bases aligning to TRBD1. The sequence came from a man aged 25 to 45 with COVID-19, enrolled during active disease. The sequenced material came from peripheral blood. The CDR3 reads CASSPSDRASSYNSPLHF. In nucleotides, the CDR3 is TGCGCCAGCAGCCCGTCGGACAGGGCTAGCTCCTATAATTCACCCCTCCACTTT.